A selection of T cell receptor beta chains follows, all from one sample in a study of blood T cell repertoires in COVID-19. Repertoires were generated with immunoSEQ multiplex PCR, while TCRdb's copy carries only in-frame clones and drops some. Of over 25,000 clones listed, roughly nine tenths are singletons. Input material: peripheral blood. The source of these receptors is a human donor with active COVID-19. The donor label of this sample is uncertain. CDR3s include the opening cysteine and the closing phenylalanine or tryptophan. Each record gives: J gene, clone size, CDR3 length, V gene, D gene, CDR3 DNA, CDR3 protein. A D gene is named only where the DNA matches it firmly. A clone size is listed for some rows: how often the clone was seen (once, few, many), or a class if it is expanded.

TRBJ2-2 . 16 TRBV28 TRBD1 TGTGCCAGCAGCCGGACAGGGGGCTTGTCTTCCGGGGAGCTGTTTTTT CASSRTGGLSSGELFF
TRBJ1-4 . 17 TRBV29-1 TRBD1 TGCAGCGTTGTACTCACCGAAGAGGACAGGACAAATGAAAAACTGTTTTTT CSVVLTEEDRTNEKLFF
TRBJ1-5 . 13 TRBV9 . TGTGCCAGCAGCGTAGCACAGGGACAGCCCCAGCATTTT CASSVAQGQPQHF
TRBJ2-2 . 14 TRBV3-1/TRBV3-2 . TGTGCCAGCAGCCAAGGGGCCGGCACCGGGGAGCTGTTTTTT CASSQGAGTGELFF
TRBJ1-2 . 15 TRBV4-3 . TGCGCCAGCAGCCAAGCCCCAACAGGCCCCTATGGCTACACCTTC CASSQAPTGPYGYTF
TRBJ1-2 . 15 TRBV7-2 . TGTGCCAGCAGCTTATATGACAGCCCCTTGTATGGCTACACCTTC CASSLYDSPLYGYTF
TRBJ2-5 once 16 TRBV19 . TGTGCCAGTAGTATAAAAGGAGCGTCGTCCCAAGAGACCCAGTACTTC CASSIKGASSQETQYF
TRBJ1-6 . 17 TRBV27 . TGTGCCAGCAGTTTATTTGCGGGGAGCTCCTATAATTCACCCCTCCACTTT CASSLFAGSSYNSPLHF
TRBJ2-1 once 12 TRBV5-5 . TGTGCCAGCAGCTTGGTCAGGAATGAGCAGTTCTTC CASSLVRNEQFF
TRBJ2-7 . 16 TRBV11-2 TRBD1 TGTGCCAGCAGCTTACCAACGGGACAGGGTCGGAACGAGCAGTACTTC CASSLPTGQGRNEQYF
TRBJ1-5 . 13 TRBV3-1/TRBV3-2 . TGTGCCAGCAGTACCGGGACATATCAGCCCCAGCATTTT CASSTGTYQPQHF
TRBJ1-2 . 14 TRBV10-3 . TGTGCCATCAGAAACCCAGGTACTAACTATGGCTACACCTTC CAIRNPGTNYGYTF
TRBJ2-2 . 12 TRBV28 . TGTGCCAGCAGTTTGGCCGCCGGGGAGCTGTTTTTT CASSLAAGELFF
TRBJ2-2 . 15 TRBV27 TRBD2 TGTGCCAGCAGTTTCAGCGGGGGTAACACCGGGGAGCTGTTTTTT CASSFSGGNTGELFF
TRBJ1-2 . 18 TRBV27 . . CASSLFLLAQGVNYGYTF
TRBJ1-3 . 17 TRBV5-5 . TGTGCCAGCAGCTTGGCCGGTCAGAGGGTCTCTGGAAACACCATATATTTT CASSLAGQRVSGNTIYF
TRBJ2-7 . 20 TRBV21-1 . TGTGCCAGCAGCAAAGTTAAGAGGGGGACTAGCGGGGGTTCTTTCTACGAGCAGTACTTC CASSKVKRGTSGGSFYEQYF
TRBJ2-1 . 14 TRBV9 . TGTGCCAGCAGCGACAGGGCTACCTCCAATGAGCAGTTCTTC CASSDRATSNEQFF
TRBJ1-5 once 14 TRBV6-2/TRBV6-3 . TGTGCCAGCAGTTACTCCCCCGACCCTGGGGCCAAGCATTTT CASSYSPDPGAKHF
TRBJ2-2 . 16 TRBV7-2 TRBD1 TGTGCCAGCAGCGAGATTCAGGGGGCAGGGACCGGGGAGCTGTTTTTT CASSEIQGAGTGELFF
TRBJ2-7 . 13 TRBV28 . TGTGCCAGCAGCCCATCGGGGACCTACGAGCAGTACTTC CASSPSGTYEQYF
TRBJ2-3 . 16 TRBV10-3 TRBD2 TGTGCCATCAGCGGACTAGCGGGAGGCCGCACAGATACGCAGTATTTT CAISGLAGGRTDTQYF
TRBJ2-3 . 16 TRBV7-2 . TGTGCCAGCAGCTTAGTCGGGGGAGGTAGCACAGATACGCAGTATTTT CASSLVGGGSTDTQYF
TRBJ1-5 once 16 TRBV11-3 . TGTGCCAGCAGCTTAGATCCACCACAGGGCTATCAGCCCCAGCATTTT CASSLDPPQGYQPQHF
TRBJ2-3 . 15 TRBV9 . TGTGCCAGCAGCGTTGGGGGGGGCCTAACAGATACGCAGTATTTT CASSVGGGLTDTQYF
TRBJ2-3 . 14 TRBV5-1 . TGCGCCAGCAGTCTAGGGAGCAGCACAGATACGCAGTATTTT CASSLGSSTDTQYF
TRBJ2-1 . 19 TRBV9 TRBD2 TGTGCCAGCAGCGTGGGACTAGCGGGGGGGCCTTTAGTAATGAATGAGCAGTTCTTC CASSVGLAGGPLVMNEQFF
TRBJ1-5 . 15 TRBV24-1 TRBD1 TGTGCCACCATCTCCTTGGACAGGGTGAATCAGCCCCAGCATTTT CATISLDRVNQPQHF
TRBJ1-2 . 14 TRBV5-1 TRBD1 TGCGCCAGCAGCTTGGGGGACAGGATCTATGGCTACACCTTC CASSLGDRIYGYTF
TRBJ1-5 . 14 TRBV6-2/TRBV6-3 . TGTGCCAGCAGTTACTTTACGAGGGATCAGCCCCAGCATTTT CASSYFTRDQPQHF
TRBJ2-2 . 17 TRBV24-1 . TGTGCCACCAGTGATTTAGACCCGGGGACGAACACCGGGGAGCTGTTTTTT CATSDLDPGTNTGELFF
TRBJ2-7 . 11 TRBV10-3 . TGTGCCATCAGCGGAGGGAGGGAGCAGTACTTC CAISGGREQYF
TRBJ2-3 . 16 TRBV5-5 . TGTGCCAGCAGCCGACCCCCCGTAGACCCGTCGGGTACGCAGTATTTT CASSRPPVDPSGTQYF
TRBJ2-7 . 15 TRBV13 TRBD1 TGTGCCAGCAGCTTAGGACAGGGGTTATCCTACGAGCAGTACTTC CASSLGQGLSYEQYF
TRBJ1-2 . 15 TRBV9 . TGTGCCAGCAGCGTAGGGGCCACGCTTAACTATGGCTACACCTTC CASSVGATLNYGYTF
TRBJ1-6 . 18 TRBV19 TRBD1 TGTGCCAGTAGTACCAACCCTGGACAGGCCTCCTATAATTCACCCCTCCACTTT CASSTNPGQASYNSPLHF
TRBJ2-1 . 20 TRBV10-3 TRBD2 TGTGCCATCAGTGGATCTACGGCTAGCGGGGGGGCCGGGTCCTACAATGAGCAGTTCTTC CAISGSTASGGAGSYNEQFF
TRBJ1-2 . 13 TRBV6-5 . TGTGCCAGCAGGGCGGGGTCCGGCTATGGCTACACCTTC CASRAGSGYGYTF
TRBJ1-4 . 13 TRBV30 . TGTGCCTGGAGTACCCCCCACGGGGAAAAACTGTTTTTT CAWSTPHGEKLFF
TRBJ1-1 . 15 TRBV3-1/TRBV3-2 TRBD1 TGTGCCAGCAGCCAAGTATCGAACAGGGGGGCTGAAGCTTTCTTT CASSQVSNRGAEAFF